This is a list of T cell receptor beta chains from one sample in a study of immune evolution from preneoplasia to lung adenocarcinoma. Assay: immunoSEQ multiplex PCR; the TCRdb copy retains only in-frame clones and omits some. In the table there are over 4,000 clones, roughly three quarters of which are singletons. The sequencing sample was made of FFPE minimally invasive lung adenocarcinoma tissue. The receptor set was obtained from a person aged 65-85 years with lung adenocarcinoma. Both conserved end residues are trimmed from each CDR3.

TRBV9	ASSVGDNQPQH
TRBV28	ASRDRAPPPEGTEAF
TRBV6-6	ASSPYLAADTQY
TRBV27	AVREGWVSGELF
TRBV28	ASSSTFDRPSSYEQY
TRBV4-3	ASSQDPGQGEAF
TRBV27	ASSSSGGLGQPQH
TRBV5-1	ASSLFSPGANTGGYT
TRBV7-2	ASSLAQGTQETQY
TRBV7-9	ASNKDGNEQF
TRBV7-9	ASSESQGGTEKLF
TRBV18	ATRRGPEEKLF
TRBV18	ASCGGASGPQETQY
TRBV5-1	ASSTGTDPGTAF
TRBV9	ASSVRQGADTQY
TRBV28	ASSLQGQAYEQY
TRBV11-2	ASSRDRGSYEQY
TRBV6-1	ASRGAGNYEQY
TRBV7-9	ASSTGTSGNTIY
TRBV9	ASSVGRGPKNTEAF
TRBV28	ASTFRDHYEQY
TRBV30	AWSGGQGAYGYT
TRBV29-1	SGGQRDEQF
TRBV9	ASSVGGNVDGYT
TRBV28	ASSLGNNEQF
TRBV11-2	ASSLEGREVETQY